A single sample gave rise to the 24 T cell receptor beta chains below, sequenced in a study of T-cell memory formation after mild COVID-19. TCRdb reprocessed the 5' RACE reads via MiXCR and lists one record per CDR3 protein. There are fewer than 500,000 distinct CDR3 sequences in the sample; around 27% occur only once, and approximately 12% lies in the top ten. Sequenced: PBMCs or a T cell subset sorted from them (not recorded which). The receptors were sampled from an adult woman who had mild COVID-19 (a few samples of this study predate the infection). Cell type and time point are not known.

The chain couples TRBV6-5 to TRBJ1-2, with TRBD1 matching over 8 bases. The junction had 3 bases not matched to a gene; V was cut back by 4 bases and J by 2 bases. Germline V CDR1 and CDR2: MNHEY, SVGAGI. This CDR3 comprises 14 residues. The CDR3 here is CASSFRDRNYGYTF. As DNA, the CDR3 is TGTGCCAGCAGTTTCCGGGACAGGAACTATGGCTACACCTTC.

A few counts support this clonotype. The J gene is TRBJ2-1, the V gene TRBV6-5; D may be TRBD1 (6 bases). Germline V gene lookup returns CDR1 MNHEY and CDR2 SVGAGI. The CDR3 consists of 13 residues. V was clipped by 5 bases and J by 8 bases, with 13 bases between them. The CDR3 reads CASSRQQGYEQFF. The DNA of the CDR3 is TGTGCCAGCAGTCGACAACAGGGTTATGAGCAGTTCTTC.

The V call is TRBV27, the J call TRBJ2-5; the match to TRBD1 covers 7 bases. Germline CDR1 MNHEY, CDR2 SMNVEV (reference sequence). V lost 7 bases and J lost 5; bases outside the gene matches: 13. This CDR3 is built from 15 residues. The CDR3 DNA reads TGTGCCAGCAAGCCCAACAGGGGAAGATGGGAGACCCAGTACTTC. It yields the protein CASKPNRGRWETQYF.

In its sample, this clonotype was seen a few times. The rearrangement joins TRBV6-5 to TRBJ2-1; TRBD2 aligns across 10 bases. Germline assignment: CDR1 MNHEY and CDR2 SVGAGI. V trimming: 5 bases; J trimming: 7 bases; junction bases outside the gene matches: 8. This CDR3 has 15 residues. The CDR3 is CASSPSGGALNEQFF. The CDR3 nucleotides read TGTGCCAGCAGTCCGAGCGGGGGGGCCTTGAATGAGCAGTTCTTC.

This clonotype was counted only a few times. The rearrangement joins TRBV2 to TRBJ2-3, with D tentatively TRBD1 or TRBD2 (6 bases each). The V end was cut by 3 bases, the J end by 8 bases, with 9 bases between. CDR3 length equals 12 residues. The germline V gene encodes CDR1 SNHLY and CDR2 FYNNEI. CDR3 nucleotide sequence: TGTGCCAGCAGTGATAGGGGGGCTACGCAGTATTTT. Translated, it gives CASSDRGATQYF.

This clonotype was seen many times. The chain joins TRBV12-3 or TRBV12-4 to TRBJ2-7, with D perhaps being TRBD1 or TRBD2 (6 bases each). The CDR3 loop spans 13 amino acids. V was trimmed by 3 bases and J by 3 bases, leaving 9 bases between them. The CDR3 nucleotides are TGTGCCAGCAGTTTTGGAGGGGGCTACGAGCAGTACTTC. Its protein is CASSFGGGYEQYF.

The CDR3 coding sequence is TGCAGTGCTGGCCCAGGGGGCGCGTATTATAGCAATCAGCCCCAGCATTTT. Its translation is CSAGPGGAYYSNQPQHF. The rearrangement links TRBV20-1 to TRBJ1-5; the match to TRBD1 covers 8 bases. V shed 5 bases and J 0 bases; nucleotides not matched to a gene: 12. Germline V lookup: CDR1 DFQATT, CDR2 SNEGSKA (reference sequence). The CDR3 is made up of 17 amino acids.

V is TRBV2 and J is TRBJ2-4, with TRBD2 matching 7 bases. V trimming: 6 bases; J trimming: 2 bases; junction bases outside the gene matches: 1. The CDR3 length is 13 residues. The germline gives CDR1 SNHLY, CDR2 FYNNEI. The CDR3 DNA is TGTGCCAGCAGGCGGGAGACCAAAAACATTCAGTACTTC. Its translation: CASRRETKNIQYF. Full variable domain (remainder filled in from reference TRBV2 and TRBJ2-4): EPEVTQTPSHQVTQMGQEVILRCVPISNHLYFYWYRQILGQKVEFLVSFYNNEISEKSEIFDDQFSVERPDGSNFTLKIRSTKLEDSAMYFCASRRETKNIQYFGAGTRLSVL.

V is TRBV14 and J is TRBJ2-1, with 10 bases identical to TRBD1. Germline CDR1 SGHDN, CDR2 FVKESK. V shed 4 bases, J shed 2 bases, and the junction held 11 bases outside the gene matches. This CDR3 comprises 18 residues. CDR3 DNA sequence: TGTGCCAGCAGCCCGGACAGGGGGTCCCCTAGGGCCTACAATGAGCAGTTCTTC. Amino acid sequence: CASSPDRGSPRAYNEQFF.

This clonotype was counted a few times. The J gene is TRBJ2-1, the V gene TRBV18, with TRBD2 matching 7 bases. The V segment lost 0 bases and the J segment 6 bases; nucleotides outside the gene matches: 5. Germline CDR1 is KGHSH and CDR2 is LQKENI. This CDR3 contains 15 residues. The CDR3 nucleotides read TGTGCCAGCTCACCACCCAACGGGGGGAGCAATGAGCAGTTCTTC. Its translation is CASSPPNGGSNEQFF.

This chain links TRBV6-2 or TRBV6-3 with TRBJ2-5, with D uncertain. The germline V gene has CDR1 MNHEY and CDR2 SVGEGT. Trimming took 5 bases from V and 2 from J, leaving 15 bases between them. The CDR3 is 15 amino acids. The CDR3 DNA reads TGTGCCAGCAGTGCCGGCACCAGTGATCAAGAGACCCAGTACTTC. Protein sequence: CASSAGTSDQETQYF.

This clonotype was picked up a small number of times. The chain links TRBV24-1 to TRBJ1-1; D gene uncertain. This CDR3 contains 14 residues. Germline lookup yields CDR1 KGHDR and CDR2 SFDVKD. V was shortened by 7 bases and J by 1 base, with 12 bases between the two germline ends. For the CDR3, the DNA is TGTGCCACCAGGGCCGGGTCCTGGAACACTGAAGCTTTCTTT. It encodes CATRAGSWNTEAFF.

The gene calls are TRBV11-2 and TRBJ1-1; no firm D call. Germline V gene data show CDR1 as SGHAT and CDR2 as FQNNGV. The length of the CDR3 is 15 residues. Deletions cut 0 bases from V and 7 bases from J, with 15 bases between. The CDR3 nucleotides are TGTGCCAGCAGCTTAGACGCATTCGGAGACGGTGAAGCTTTCTTT. Protein: CASSLDAFGDGEAFF.

This clonotype was counted a few times. The genes are TRBV6-2 or TRBV6-3 and TRBJ2-7; D is possibly TRBD1 or TRBD2 (6 bases each). The CDR3 length is 13 residues. V lost 2 bases to trimming and J lost 3 bases, with 8 bases between them. Germline lookup yields CDR1 MNHEY and CDR2 SVGEGT. As DNA, the CDR3 is TGTGCCAGCAGTTACGGGGGGCACTACGAGCAGTACTTC. Amino acid sequence: CASSYGGHYEQYF.

The rearrangement links TRBV5-1 to TRBJ2-7; the D is unclear. CDR1 is SGHRS, CDR2 YFSETQ, per germline. The germline V and J ends were trimmed by 4 bases and 0 bases, with 11 bases remaining between them. CDR3 length equals 14 residues. This CDR3 reads CASSQDGDSYEQYF. The DNA for the CDR3 is TGCGCCAGCAGCCAGGACGGAGACTCCTACGAGCAGTACTTC.

CDR3 DNA sequence: TGTGCCAGCATGCCTAGCGGGAGGGCCTACAATGAGCAGTTCTTC. It codes for CASMPSGRAYNEQFF. This chain joins TRBV7-2 and TRBJ2-1; TRBD2 matches 12 bases. Losses at the gene ends were 7 bases for V and 2 bases for J; bases not matched to a gene: 3. Germline loops: CDR1 SGHTA, CDR2 FQGNSA. The length of the CDR3 is 15 residues.

This clonotype was counted only a few times. The V call is TRBV10-3, the J call TRBJ2-1, with 8 bases fitting TRBD2. Germline V CDR1 and CDR2: ENHRY, SYGVKD. Trimming removed 3 bases from V and 5 bases from J; junction bases left unmatched: 6. The CDR3 covers 15 residues. In DNA form, the CDR3 reads TGTGCCATCAGTGATCTAGCGGGCGATGACAATGAGCAGTTCTTC. This gives the protein CAISDLAGDDNEQFF.

This clonotype was seen more than once but under ten times. The rearrangement links TRBV5-1 to TRBJ2-1; D is unresolved. Germline V gene sequence: CDR1 SGHRS, CDR2 YFSETQ. Trimming took off 0 bases at V and 4 bases at J, with 14 bases between the two ends. The CDR3 extends over 16 amino acids. The CDR3 bases are TGCGCCAGCAGCTTGGCCCCCGTCGACGGGTACAATGAGCAGTTCTTC. Translation: CASSLAPVDGYNEQFF.

This clonotype was found a few times. The chain has TRBV9 and TRBJ2-7; D is possibly TRBD2 (6 bases). The ends were cut back, 0 bases at V and 7 bases at J, with 17 bases in the middle. This CDR3 is 15 amino acids long. CDR1 is SGDLS and CDR2 is YYNGEE in the germline V gene. The CDR3 here is CASSVGGHGGEEQYF. In nucleotides, the CDR3 is TGTGCCAGCAGCGTAGGAGGGCACGGGGGTGAGGAGCAGTACTTC.

The V gene is TRBV29-1, the J gene TRBJ1-1; TRBD1 matches at 7 bases. Germline lookup yields CDR1 SQVTM and CDR2 ANQGSEA. The CDR3 sequence is 17 residues long. J was trimmed by 0 bases and V by 4 bases; bases with no gene match: 14. This CDR3 is CSVVATGLGTMNTEAFF. The CDR3 DNA reads TGCAGCGTTGTAGCGACAGGGTTGGGAACAATGAACACTGAAGCTTTCTTT.

This clonotype has only a few counts. The V and J genes are TRBV12-3 or TRBV12-4 and TRBJ2-7, with 10 bases that match TRBD2. Trimming removed 6 bases from V and 2 bases from J; junction bases left unmatched: 4. The CDR3 totals 14 residues. CDR3 nucleotide sequence: TGTGCCAGCAGATCCAGCGGGAGGGCCTACGAGCAGTACTTC. It translates to CASRSSGRAYEQYF.

The chain is built from TRBV12-3 or TRBV12-4 and TRBJ2-7, with 9 bases identical to TRBD1. CDR3 length equals 15 residues. V was clipped by 6 bases and J by 4 bases; unmatched bases: 10. CDR3 residues: CASRETGGDGYEQYF. The CDR3 DNA reads as TGTGCCAGCAGGGAAACAGGGGGCGATGGGTACGAGCAGTACTTC.

The CDR3 region has the DNA TGCAGTGCTAGAGGCTTTGGAAACACCATATATTTT. This sequence encodes CSARGFGNTIYF. This rearrangement joins TRBV20-1 to TRBJ1-3; no reliable D call. Per germline, CDR1 DFQATT and CDR2 SNEGSKA (reference sequence). This CDR3 spans 12 amino acids. Trimming took 1 base from V and 3 from J, leaving 4 bases between them.

V is TRBV5-5 and J is TRBJ2-7; 8 nucleotides line up with TRBD1. The V gene's germline CDR1 is SGHKS and CDR2 YYEKEE (reference sequence). V was pared by 4 bases and J by 3 bases, with 6 bases of the junction left unmatched. The CDR3 spans 14 residues. The CDR3 spells CASSLRTGIYEQYF. The CDR3 nucleotides are TGTGCCAGCAGCCTACGGACAGGGATCTACGAGCAGTACTTC.